The next 10 T cell receptor beta chains were all read from a single sample in a study of blood T cell repertoires in COVID-19. Clones were sequenced by immunoSEQ multiplex PCR, and TCRdb holds only the in-frame ones, with some missing. The data hold 120,000 or so clones, with around nine tenths observed a single time. Sequenced: peripheral blood. These receptors came from a woman at least 80 years old with acute or convalescent COVID-19.

The chain has TRBV7-2 and TRBJ2-7; the D gene is possibly TRBD2 (5 bases). Trimming took 5 bases from V and 10 from J, leaving 18 bases between them. Germline V gene sequence: CDR1 SGHTA, CDR2 FQGNSA. CDR3 size: 13 residues. CDR3 sequence reads: CASSNPQLREQYF. CDR3 nucleotides: TGTGCCAGCAGCAACCCGCAGCTGAGGGAACAGTACTTC.

The genes are TRBV18 and TRBJ2-7; possibly TRBD1 for D (5 bases). The CDR3 runs 14 residues. V lost 3 bases and J lost 2, with 11 bases in between. Germline V gene data show CDR1 as KGHSH and CDR2 as LQKENI. CDR3 sequence (DNA): TGTGCCAGCTCACCTAATAACAGGCCCTACGAGCAGTACTTC. Translated, it gives CASSPNNRPYEQYF.

This clone has just one count. The gene calls are TRBV5-1 and TRBJ1-4, with TRBD1 matching over 8 bases. There are 16 residues in the CDR3. The V segment lost 0 bases and the J segment 0 bases; nucleotides outside the gene matches: 1. Germline V gives CDR1 SGHRS, CDR2 YFSETQ. Here the CDR3 DNA reads TGCGCCAGCAGCTTGGGACAGGGGACAACTAATGAAAAACTGTTTTTT. Residues: CASSLGQGTTNEKLFF.

The CDR3 DNA reads TGTGCCAGCAGCCAAGAAGAAGGGACAGTCTACGAGCAGTACTTC. Translation: CASSQEEGTVYEQYF. The gene calls are TRBV4-2 and TRBJ2-7; 7 bases are shared with TRBD1. The V segment lost 0 bases and the J segment 3 bases; nucleotides outside the gene matches: 5. The germline CDR1 and CDR2 sequences are LGHNA and YNFKEQ. The CDR3 has 15 amino acids.

The chain recombines TRBV11-2 with TRBJ2-7, with D unclear. V shed 0 bases and J shed 4 bases, with 7 bases lying between them. Germline loops: CDR1 SGHAT, CDR2 FQNNGV. This CDR3 contains 13 residues. Here the CDR3 reads CASSLDPPYEQYF. The CDR3 bases are TGTGCCAGCAGCTTAGACCCCCCTTACGAGCAGTACTTC.

V and J are TRBV5-4 and TRBJ2-3; D is perhaps TRBD2 (5 bases). CDR1 SGHNT and CDR2 YYREEE come from the germline V gene (reference sequence). Deletions cut 3 bases from V and 2 bases from J, with 13 bases between. The CDR3 totals 15 residues. In DNA, the CDR3 is TGTGCCAGCAGCTGGGCGGGCGGATACACAGATACGCAGTATTTT. This codes for CASSWAGGYTDTQYF.

This chain links TRBV7-2 with TRBJ2-3; D perhaps matches TRBD1 (6 bases). Germline CDR1 is SGHTA and CDR2 is FQGNSA. CDR3 length: 15 residues. Trimming shortened V by 2 bases and J by 1 base, and 10 bases separated the two germline ends. CDR3: CASSLRGHGTDTQYF. Here the CDR3 DNA reads TGTGCCAGCAGCTTAAGGGGACACGGCACAGATACGCAGTATTTT.

This CDR3 reads CASSAGTGGLNEQFF. The CDR3 nucleotides read TGTGCCAGCAGCGCCGGGACAGGGGGACTTAATGAGCAGTTCTTC. This chain connects TRBV7-6 to TRBJ2-1, with 11 nucleotides matching TRBD1. From germline, CDR1 is SGHVS and CDR2 FNYEAQ. This CDR3 contains 15 residues. The J segment lost 7 bases and the V segment lost 5 bases, leaving 7 bases of the junction unmatched.

This clone was counted only a few times. This sequence joins TRBV5-1 and TRBJ2-7; 10 positions match TRBD1. J lost 4 bases, V lost 0 bases, and 7 bases had no gene match. Germline lookup yields CDR1 SGHRS and CDR2 YFSETQ. CDR3 length: 16 residues. This CDR3 reads CASSLVATGGLYEQYF. CDR3 DNA sequence: TGCGCCAGCAGCTTGGTAGCGACAGGGGGCTTGTACGAGCAGTACTTC. The entire variable domain, with the rest obtained from reference TRBV5-1 and TRBJ2-7, is as follows: KAGVTQTPRYLIKTRGQQVTLSCSPISGHRSVSWYQQTPGQGLQFLFEYFSETQRNKGNFPGRFSGRQFSNSRSEMNVSTLELGDSALYLCASSLVATGGLYEQYFGPGTRLTVT.

The J gene is TRBJ1-3, the V gene TRBV6-5, with 7 bases fitting TRBD1. Germline V gene data show CDR1 as MNHEY and CDR2 as SVGAGI. This CDR3 has 12 residues. The junction had 5 bases not matched to a gene; V was cut back by 6 bases and J by 9 bases. The CDR3 DNA follows: TGTGCCAGCAGCACAGGGGTGGTCACCATATATTTT. The encoded protein is CASSTGVVTIYF.